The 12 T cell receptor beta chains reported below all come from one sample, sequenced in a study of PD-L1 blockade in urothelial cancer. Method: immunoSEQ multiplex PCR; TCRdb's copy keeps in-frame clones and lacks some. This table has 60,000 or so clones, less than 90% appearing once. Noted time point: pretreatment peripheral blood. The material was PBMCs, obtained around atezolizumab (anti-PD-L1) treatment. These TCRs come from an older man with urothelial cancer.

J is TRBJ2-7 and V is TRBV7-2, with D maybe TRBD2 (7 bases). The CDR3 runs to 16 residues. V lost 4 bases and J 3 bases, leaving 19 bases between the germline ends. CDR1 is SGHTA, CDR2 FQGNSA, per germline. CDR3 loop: CASSSGGGTKGYEQYF. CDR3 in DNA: TGTGCCAGCAGCTCTGGGGGGGGGACAAAGGGCTACGAGCAGTACTTC.

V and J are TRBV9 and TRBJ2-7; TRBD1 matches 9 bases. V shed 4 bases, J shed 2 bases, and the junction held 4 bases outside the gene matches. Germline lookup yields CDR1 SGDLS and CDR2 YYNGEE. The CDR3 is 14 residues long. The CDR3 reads CASSPGTGPYEQYF. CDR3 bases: TGTGCCAGCAGCCCCGGGACAGGGCCCTACGAGCAGTACTTC.

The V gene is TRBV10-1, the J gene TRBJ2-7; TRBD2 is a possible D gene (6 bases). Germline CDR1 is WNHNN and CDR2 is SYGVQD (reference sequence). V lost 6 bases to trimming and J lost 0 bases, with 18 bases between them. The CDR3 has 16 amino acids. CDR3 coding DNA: TGCGCCAGCAGGGGGGGTAGCTCCCTGAGCTCCTACGAGCAGTACTTC. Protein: CASRGGSSLSSYEQYF.

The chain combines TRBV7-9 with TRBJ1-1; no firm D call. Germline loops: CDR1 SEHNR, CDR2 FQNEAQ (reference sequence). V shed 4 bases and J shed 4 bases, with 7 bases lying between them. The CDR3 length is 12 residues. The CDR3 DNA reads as TGTGCCAGCAGCTCCACGGGCACTGAAGCTTTCTTT. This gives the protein CASSSTGTEAFF. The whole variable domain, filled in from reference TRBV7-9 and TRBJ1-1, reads DTGVSQNPRHKITKRGQNVTFRCDPISEHNRLYWYRQTLGQGPEFLTYFQNEAQLEKSRLLSDRFSAERPKGSFSTLEIQRTEQGDSAMYLCASSSTGTEAFFGQGTRLTVV.

CDR3 residues: CASSLDQETQYF. CDR3 DNA sequence: TGTGCCAGCAGCCTCGACCAAGAGACCCAGTACTTC. This chain links TRBV11-2 with TRBJ2-5; no firm D call. Between the trimmed V and J ends, which lost 5 bases and 0 bases, there was a span of 4 bases. This CDR3 has 12 residues. Germline V gene data show CDR1 as SGHAT and CDR2 as FQNNGV.

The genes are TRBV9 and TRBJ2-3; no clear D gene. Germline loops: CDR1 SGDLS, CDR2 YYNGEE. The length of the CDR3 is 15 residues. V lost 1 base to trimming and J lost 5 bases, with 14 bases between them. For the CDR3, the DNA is TGTGCCAGCAGCGTAACGGGTGAGGTCGGAGATACGCAGTATTTT. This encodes CASSVTGEVGDTQYF.

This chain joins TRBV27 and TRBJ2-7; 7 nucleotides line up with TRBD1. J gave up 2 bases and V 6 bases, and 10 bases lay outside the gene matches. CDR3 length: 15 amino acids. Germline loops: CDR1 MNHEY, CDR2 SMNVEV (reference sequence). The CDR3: CASRQGQITTYEQYF. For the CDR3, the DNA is TGTGCCAGCAGACAGGGACAGATCACTACCTACGAGCAGTACTTC.

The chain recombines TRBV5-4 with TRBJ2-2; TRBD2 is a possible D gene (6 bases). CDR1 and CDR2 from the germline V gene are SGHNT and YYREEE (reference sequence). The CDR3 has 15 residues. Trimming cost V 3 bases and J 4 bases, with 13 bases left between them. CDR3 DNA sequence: TGTGCCAGCAGCTCCGGAGGGGCCGGCACCGGGGAGCTGTTTTTT. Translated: CASSSGGAGTGELFF. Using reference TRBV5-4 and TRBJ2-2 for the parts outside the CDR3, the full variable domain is ETGVTQSPTHLIKTRGQQVTLRCSSQSGHNTVSWYQQALGQGPQFIFQYYREEENGRGNFPPRFSGLQFPNYSSELNVNALELDDSALYLCASSSGGAGTGELFFGEGSRLTVL.

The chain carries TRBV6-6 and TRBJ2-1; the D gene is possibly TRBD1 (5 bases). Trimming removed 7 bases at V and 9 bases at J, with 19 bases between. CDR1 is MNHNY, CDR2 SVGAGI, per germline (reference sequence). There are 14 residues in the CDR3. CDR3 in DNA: TGTGCCAGCACGACCGGAAATTCTAGGGGTGAGCAGTTCTTC. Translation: CASTTGNSRGEQFF.

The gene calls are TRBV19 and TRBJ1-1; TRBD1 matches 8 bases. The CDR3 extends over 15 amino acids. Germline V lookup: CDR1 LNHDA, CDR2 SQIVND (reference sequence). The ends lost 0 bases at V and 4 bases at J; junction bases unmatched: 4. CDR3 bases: TGTGCCAGTAGTATAGATAATACAGGGGGCACTGAAGCTTTCTTT. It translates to CASSIDNTGGTEAFF.

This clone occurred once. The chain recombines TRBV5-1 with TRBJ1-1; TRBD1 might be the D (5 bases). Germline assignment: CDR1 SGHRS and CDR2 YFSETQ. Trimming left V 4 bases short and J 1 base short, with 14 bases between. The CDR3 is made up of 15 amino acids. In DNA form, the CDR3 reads TGCGCCAGCAGCCTCATGCAGGGAAGGAACACTGAAGCTTTCTTT. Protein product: CASSLMQGRNTEAFF.

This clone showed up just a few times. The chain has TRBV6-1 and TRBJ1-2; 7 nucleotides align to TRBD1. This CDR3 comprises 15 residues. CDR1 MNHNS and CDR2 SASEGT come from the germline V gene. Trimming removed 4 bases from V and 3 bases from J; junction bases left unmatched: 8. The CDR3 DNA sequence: TGTGCCAGCAGTGCTAGACAGGGAGGCCACTATGGCTACACCTTC. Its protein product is CASSARQGGHYGYTF.